This entry features one T cell receptor (beta chain) sequence. In this sample, this clonotype turned up a few times. Its specific antigen is unknown. No base quality information exists; no much larger clone differs at one position. TCR cDNA was made using 5'RACE template switching, a step that added a universal primer site and unique molecular identifiers. cDNA synthesis was primed from both the TCR alpha and TCR beta constant segments. Library amplification involved two PCR steps, and the second step added sample barcodes and sequencing adapters. Sequencing of libraries was done on Illumina HiSeq 2500 (2x100 bp) or NovaSeq (2x150 bp). As for the original processing: Reads were demultiplexed and collapsed into UMI consensus sequences with MIGEC, and V(D)J alignment was performed with MiXCR. Vaccine-responding clonotypes were defined with edgeR using replicate PBMC samples, requiring FDR below 0.01 and a log2 fold change above 5 up to day 15. Each bulk clonotype was labeled CD4 or CD8 based on which sequenced repertoire, CD4 or CD8, contained the clonotype at higher abundance. Starting from the raw public reads, TCRdb applied fastp trimming at Q25, assembled clones with MiXCR and retained in-frame beta chains. Every CDR3 protein is listed once, alongside the most common genes and DNA of its rows. The V and J calls and clone size come from TCRdb's table, not from the authors' own analysis. A total of around 230,000 distinct CDR3 sequences appear in this sample, 6.5% to 7.5% of them only once. About 0.95% of the sample is held by the ten biggest clonotypes.

Interpreted using the paper, the treatment or condition label stands for: live attenuated yellow fever vaccine strain. PBMCs were isolated from peripheral blood using a standard Ficoll-Paque protocol. Dynabeads CD4 and CD8 positive selection kits were used to isolate CD4 and CD8 T-cell fractions. RNA was extracted with TriZol from bulk PBMCs, CD4 and CD8 fractions, and dextramer-positive and dextramer-negative fractions. This sample was taken from a study of T cells after yellow fever vaccination (dated by TCRdb to about 2019). About the full investigation: Libraries from fractions with low cell numbers were prepared with the SMART-Seq v4 Ultra Low Input RNA kit. Two healthy male donors, one aged 18 to 30 and one aged 30 to 39 years, were included in the cohort. Bulk PBMC replicates and cell subsets were isolated from blood drawn at multiple timepoints before and after both primary and secondary immunization. To follow T-cell clones before and after both primary and booster YFV17D yellow fever vaccination, bulk TCR alpha and beta repertoires underwent longitudinal sequencing.

Study-wide conclusions, independent of this receptor: The secondary T-cell response was found to be weaker but faster than the primary response, with a peak reached on day 5 rather than on day 15. A small share of clonotypes occurred in both CD4 and CD8 compartments, likely arising from convergent recombination. Only a couple of donors were included in the study, so the extent to which the findings can be generalized is limited. Computational filtering was needed because FACS-sorted repertoires could contain abundant contaminating clonotypes from the bulk population. Most clones expanded after primary vaccination (96% of CD4 and over 80% of CD8) were re-detected after the booster, suggesting that broad memory maintenance occurred.

The CDR3 spans 16 residues, from the cysteine through the phenylalanine. The CDR3 DNA has 48 bases and is translated from base 1. CDR1 and CDR2 are read off the germline V gene as MDHEN and SYDVKM. Relative to germline, V is 3 bases shorter and J is 0 bases shorter, with 12 bases between their ends. The receptor chain draws on TRBV28 and TRBJ2-4, with no reliable assignment of the D segment. The sample here was CD4+ T cells sorted from PBMCs, taken on the day of the yellow fever booster vaccination. This receptor was identified in a man aged 25-45 years who received the YFV17D yellow fever vaccine. The CDR3 protein: CASSFFGRLAKNIQYF. The DNA sequence follows: TGTGCCAGCAGTTTCTTCGGACGGCTAGCCAAAAACATTCAGTACTTC.